The source of this T cell receptor (beta chain) is a study of T-cell memory formation after mild COVID-19. TCRdb fed the 5' RACE reads into MiXCR, producing one record per CDR3 protein. The data contain hundreds of thousands of distinct CDR3 sequences, less than 25% of them singletons. The CDR3 extends over 13 amino acids. Between the trimmed V and J ends, which lost 0 bases and 5 bases, there was a span of 6 bases. Germline CDR1 SGDLS, CDR2 YYNGEE. Study-wide findings and caveats: Chiefly within CM and EM were the contracting CD4+ clones; CD8+ ones were within EMRA. The study found balanced CD4/CD8 in clones contracting day 15 to 85 and a CD4+ lean in later expanders.

This clonotype was picked up a small number of times. The antigen is undetermined. The sequenced material came from PBMCs or a T cell subset sorted from them (not recorded which). The rearrangement links TRBV9 to TRBJ2-4, with a possible D match to TRBD1 (5 bases). The TCR sequence derives from an adult woman who had mild COVID-19 (a few samples of this study predate the infection). Cell type and time point are not known. The CDR3 DNA reads as TGTGCCAGCAGCGTAGGCAGGGAAAACATTCAGTACTTC. Its translation: CASSVGRENIQYF.